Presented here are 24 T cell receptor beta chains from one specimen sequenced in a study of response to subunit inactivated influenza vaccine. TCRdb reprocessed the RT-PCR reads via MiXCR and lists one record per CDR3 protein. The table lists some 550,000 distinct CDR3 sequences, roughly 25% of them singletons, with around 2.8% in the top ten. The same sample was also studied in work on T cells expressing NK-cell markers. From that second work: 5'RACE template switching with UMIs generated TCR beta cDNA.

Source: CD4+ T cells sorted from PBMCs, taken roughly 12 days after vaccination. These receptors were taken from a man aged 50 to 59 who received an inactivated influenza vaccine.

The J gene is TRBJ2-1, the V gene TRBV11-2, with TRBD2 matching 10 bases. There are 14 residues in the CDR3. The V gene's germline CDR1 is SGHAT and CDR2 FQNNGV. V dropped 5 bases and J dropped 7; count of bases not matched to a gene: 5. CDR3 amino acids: CASSAAGGGNEQFF. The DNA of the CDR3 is TGTGCCAGCAGCGCAGCGGGAGGGGGGAATGAGCAGTTCTTC.

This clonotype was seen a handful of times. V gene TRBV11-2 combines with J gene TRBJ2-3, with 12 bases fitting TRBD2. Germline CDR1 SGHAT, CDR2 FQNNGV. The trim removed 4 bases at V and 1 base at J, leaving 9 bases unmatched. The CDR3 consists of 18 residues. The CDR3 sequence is CASSSRLAGELRTDTQYF. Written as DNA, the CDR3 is TGTGCCAGCAGCTCGAGACTAGCGGGAGAGCTCCGCACAGATACGCAGTATTTT. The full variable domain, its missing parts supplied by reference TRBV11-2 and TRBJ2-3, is EAGVAQSPRYKIIEKRQSVAFWCNPISGHATLYWYQQILGQGPKLLIQFQNNGVVDDSQLPKDRFSAERLKGVDSTLKIQPAKLEDSAVYLCASSSRLAGELRTDTQYFGPGTRLTVL.

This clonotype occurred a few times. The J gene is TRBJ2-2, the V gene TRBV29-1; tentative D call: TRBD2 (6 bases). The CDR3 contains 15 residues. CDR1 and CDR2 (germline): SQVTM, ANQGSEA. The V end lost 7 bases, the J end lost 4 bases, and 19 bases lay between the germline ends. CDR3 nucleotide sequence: TGCAGCGCCGCGGGACCCCCGACGAGCACCGGGGAGCTGTTTTTT. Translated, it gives CSAAGPPTSTGELFF.

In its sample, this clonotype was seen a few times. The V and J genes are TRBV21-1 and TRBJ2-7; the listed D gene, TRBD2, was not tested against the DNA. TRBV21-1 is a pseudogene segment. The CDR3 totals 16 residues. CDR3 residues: CASSKGLGPSSYEQYF. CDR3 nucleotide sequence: TGTGCCAGCAGCAAAGGCCTAGGCCCATCCTCCTACGAGCAGTACTTC.

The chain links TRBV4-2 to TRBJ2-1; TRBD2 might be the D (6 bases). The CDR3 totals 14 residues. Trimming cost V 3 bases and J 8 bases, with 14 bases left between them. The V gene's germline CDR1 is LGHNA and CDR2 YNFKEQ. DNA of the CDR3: TGTGCCAGCAGCCAGGCGGGGCTTATTTATGAGCAGTTCTTC. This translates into CASSQAGLIYEQFF.

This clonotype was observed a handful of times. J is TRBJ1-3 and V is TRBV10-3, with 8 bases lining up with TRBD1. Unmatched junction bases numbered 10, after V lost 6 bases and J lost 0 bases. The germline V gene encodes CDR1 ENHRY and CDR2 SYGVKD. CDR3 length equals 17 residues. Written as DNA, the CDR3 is TGTGCCATCAGGGACAGGGCGAGGGCGAGCTCTGGAAACACCATATATTTT. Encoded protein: CAIRDRARASSGNTIYF.

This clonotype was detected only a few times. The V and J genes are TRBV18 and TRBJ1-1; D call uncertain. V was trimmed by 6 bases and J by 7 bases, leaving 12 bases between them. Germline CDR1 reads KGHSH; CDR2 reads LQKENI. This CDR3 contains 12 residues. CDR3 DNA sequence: TGTGCCAGCTCGTTCGACTGGGATGAAGCTTTCTTT. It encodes CASSFDWDEAFF. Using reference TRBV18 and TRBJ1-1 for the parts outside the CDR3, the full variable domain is NAGVMQNPRHLVRRRGQEARLRCSPMKGHSHVYWYRQLPEEGLKFMVYLQKENIIDESGMPKERFSAEFPKEGPSILRIQQVVRGDSAAYFCASSFDWDEAFFGQGTRLTVV.

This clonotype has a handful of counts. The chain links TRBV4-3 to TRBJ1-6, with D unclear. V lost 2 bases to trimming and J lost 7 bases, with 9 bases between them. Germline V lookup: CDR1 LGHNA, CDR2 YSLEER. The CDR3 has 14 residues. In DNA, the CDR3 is TGCGCCAGCAGCCAACGACGGAACAATTCACCCCTCCACTTT. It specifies CASSQRRNNSPLHF.

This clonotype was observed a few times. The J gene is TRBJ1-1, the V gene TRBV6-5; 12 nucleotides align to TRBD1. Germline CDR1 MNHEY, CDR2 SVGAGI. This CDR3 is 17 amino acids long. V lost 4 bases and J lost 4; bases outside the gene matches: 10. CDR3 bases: TGTGCCAGCAGTTCCACTCCGGGACAGGGGGCAGGCACTGAAGCTTTCTTT. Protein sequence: CASSSTPGQGAGTEAFF.

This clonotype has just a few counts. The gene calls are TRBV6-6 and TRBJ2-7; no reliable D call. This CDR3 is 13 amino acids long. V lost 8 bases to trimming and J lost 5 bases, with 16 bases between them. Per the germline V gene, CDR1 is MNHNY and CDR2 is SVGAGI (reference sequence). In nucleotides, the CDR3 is TGTGCCAGCGGCCAGGCCCCCGCCCACGAGCAGTACTTC. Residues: CASGQAPAHEQYF.

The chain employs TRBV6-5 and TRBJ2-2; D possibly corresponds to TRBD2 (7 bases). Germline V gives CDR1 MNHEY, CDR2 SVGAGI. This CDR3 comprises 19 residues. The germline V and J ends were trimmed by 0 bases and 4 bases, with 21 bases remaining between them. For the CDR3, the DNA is TGTGCCAGCAGTTACTCGGGGGCGGGAAGCGGGGTGCTCACCGGGGAGCTGTTTTTT. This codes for CASSYSGAGSGVLTGELFF.

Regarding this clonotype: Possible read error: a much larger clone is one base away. This chain's CDR3 is CTVFDRGNTEAYF. In nucleotides, the CDR3 is TGCACCGTATTCGACAGGGGGAACACTGAAGCTTACTTT. This chain connects TRBV29-1 to TRBJ1-1; 9 bases are shared with TRBD1. The length of the CDR3 is 13 residues. Germline CDR1 is SQVTM and CDR2 is ANQGSEA.

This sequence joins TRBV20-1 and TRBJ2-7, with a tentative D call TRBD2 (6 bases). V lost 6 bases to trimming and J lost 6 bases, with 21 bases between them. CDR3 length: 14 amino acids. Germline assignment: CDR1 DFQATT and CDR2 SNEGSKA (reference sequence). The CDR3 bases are TGCAGTGCCGGAAGGACCCGGGGGAATGGCGAGCAGTACTTC. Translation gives CSAGRTRGNGEQYF.

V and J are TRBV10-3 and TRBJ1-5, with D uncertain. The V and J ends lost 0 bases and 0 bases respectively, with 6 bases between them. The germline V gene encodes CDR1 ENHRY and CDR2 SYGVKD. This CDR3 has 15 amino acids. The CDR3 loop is CAISESSDSNQPQHF. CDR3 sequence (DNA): TGTGCCATCAGTGAGTCTTCGGATAGCAATCAGCCCCAGCATTTT.

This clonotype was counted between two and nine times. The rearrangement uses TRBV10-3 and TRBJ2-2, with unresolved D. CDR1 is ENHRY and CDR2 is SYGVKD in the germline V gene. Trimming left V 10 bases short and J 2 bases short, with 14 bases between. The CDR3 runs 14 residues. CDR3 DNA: TGTGCCACATCGAACAGAGATAACACCGGGGAGCTGTTTTTT. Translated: CATSNRDNTGELFF.

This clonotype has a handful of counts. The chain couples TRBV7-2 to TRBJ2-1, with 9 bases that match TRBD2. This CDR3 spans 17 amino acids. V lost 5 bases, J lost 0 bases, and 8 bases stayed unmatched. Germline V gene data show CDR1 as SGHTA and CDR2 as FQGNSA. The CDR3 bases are TGTGCCAGCAGCCTACAAAATAGCGGGAGCTCCTACAATGAGCAGTTCTTC. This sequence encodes CASSLQNSGSSYNEQFF.

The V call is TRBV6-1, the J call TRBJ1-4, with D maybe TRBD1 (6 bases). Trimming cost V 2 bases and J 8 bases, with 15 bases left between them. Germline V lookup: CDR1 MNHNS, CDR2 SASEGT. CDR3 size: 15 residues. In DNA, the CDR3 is TGTGCCAGCAGTGAAACCAGCTCAGGGGTGGAAAAACTGTTTTTT. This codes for CASSETSSGVEKLFF.

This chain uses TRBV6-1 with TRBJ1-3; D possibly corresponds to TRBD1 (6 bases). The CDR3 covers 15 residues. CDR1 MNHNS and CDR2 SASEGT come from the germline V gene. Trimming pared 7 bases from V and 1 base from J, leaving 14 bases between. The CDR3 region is CASNQGTGSGNTIYF. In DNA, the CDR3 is TGTGCCAGCAACCAGGGAACAGGGTCTGGAAACACCATATATTTT.

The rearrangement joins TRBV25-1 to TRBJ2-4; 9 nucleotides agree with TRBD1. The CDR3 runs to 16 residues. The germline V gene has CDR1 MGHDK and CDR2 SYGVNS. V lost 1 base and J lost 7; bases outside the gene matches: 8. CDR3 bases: TGTGCCAGCAGTGAATTTGGTTGGACAGGGGCGAACATTCAGTACTTC. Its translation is CASSEFGWTGANIQYF.

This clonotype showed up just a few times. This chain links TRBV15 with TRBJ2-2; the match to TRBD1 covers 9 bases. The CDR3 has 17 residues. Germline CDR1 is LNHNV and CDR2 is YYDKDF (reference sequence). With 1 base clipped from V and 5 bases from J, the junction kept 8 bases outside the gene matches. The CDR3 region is CATSRVPGTGKTGELFF. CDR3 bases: TGTGCCACCAGCAGAGTCCCCGGGACAGGGAAGACCGGGGAGCTGTTTTTT.

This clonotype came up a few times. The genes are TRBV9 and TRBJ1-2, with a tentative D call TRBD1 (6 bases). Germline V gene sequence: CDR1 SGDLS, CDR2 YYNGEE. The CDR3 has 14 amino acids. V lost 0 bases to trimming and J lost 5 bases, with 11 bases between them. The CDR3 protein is CASSVGTEHYGYTF. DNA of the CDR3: TGTGCCAGCAGCGTAGGGACAGAACATTATGGCTACACCTTC. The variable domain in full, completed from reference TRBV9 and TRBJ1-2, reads DSGVTQTPKHLITATGQRVTLRCSPRSGDLSVYWYQQSLDQGLQFLIQYYNGEERAKGNILERFSAQQFPDLHSELNLSSLELGDSALYFCASSVGTEHYGYTFGSGTRLTVV.

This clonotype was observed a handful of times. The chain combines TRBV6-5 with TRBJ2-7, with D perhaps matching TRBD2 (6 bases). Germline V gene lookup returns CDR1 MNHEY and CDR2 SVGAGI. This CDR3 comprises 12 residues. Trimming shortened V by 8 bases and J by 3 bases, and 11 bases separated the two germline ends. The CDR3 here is CASGNGGYEQYF. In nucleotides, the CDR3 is TGTGCCAGCGGAAACGGGGGCTACGAGCAGTACTTC.

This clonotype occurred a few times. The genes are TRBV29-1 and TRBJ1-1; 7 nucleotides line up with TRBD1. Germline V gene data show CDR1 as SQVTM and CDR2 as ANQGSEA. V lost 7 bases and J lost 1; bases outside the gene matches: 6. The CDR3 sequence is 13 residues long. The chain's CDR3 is CSALGQANTEAFF. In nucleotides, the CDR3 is TGCAGCGCCCTAGGACAGGCGAACACTGAAGCTTTCTTT. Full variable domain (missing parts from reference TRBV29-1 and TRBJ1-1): SAVISQKPSRDICQRGTSLTIQCQVDSQVTMMFWYRQQPGQSLTLIATANQGSEATYESGFVIDKFPISRPNLTFSTLTVSNMSPEDSSIYLCSALGQANTEAFFGQGTRLTVV.

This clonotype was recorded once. The CDR3 here is CASSLGVGPNTGELFF. CDR3 nucleotide sequence: TGTGCCAGCAGCTTAGGGGTTGGTCCTAACACCGGGGAGCTGTTTTTT. The rearrangement joins TRBV7-9 to TRBJ2-2; D is undetermined. CDR3 size: 16 residues. Germline V gene data show CDR1 as SEHNR and CDR2 as FQNEAQ (reference sequence). Trimming shortened V by 1 base and J by 2 bases, and 11 bases separated the two germline ends.